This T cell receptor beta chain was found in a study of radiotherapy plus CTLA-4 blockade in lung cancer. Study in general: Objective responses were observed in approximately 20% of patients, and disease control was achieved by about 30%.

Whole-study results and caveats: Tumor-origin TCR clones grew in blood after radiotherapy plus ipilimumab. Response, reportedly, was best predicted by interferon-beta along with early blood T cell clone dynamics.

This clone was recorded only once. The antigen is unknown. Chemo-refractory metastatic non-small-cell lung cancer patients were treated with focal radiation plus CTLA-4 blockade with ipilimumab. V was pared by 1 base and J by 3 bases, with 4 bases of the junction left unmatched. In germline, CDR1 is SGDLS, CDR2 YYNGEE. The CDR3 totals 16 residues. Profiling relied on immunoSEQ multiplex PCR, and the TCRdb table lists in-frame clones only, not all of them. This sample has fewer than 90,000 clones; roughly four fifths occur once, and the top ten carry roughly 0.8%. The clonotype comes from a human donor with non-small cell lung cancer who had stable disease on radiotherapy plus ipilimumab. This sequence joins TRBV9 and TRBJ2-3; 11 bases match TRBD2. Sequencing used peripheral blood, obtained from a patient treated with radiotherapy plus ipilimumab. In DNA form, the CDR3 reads TGTGCCAGCAGCGTAACTAGCGGGAGAGCTACAGATACGCAGTATTTT. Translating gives CASSVTSGRATDTQYF.